A single TCR beta chain is shown here with its context. Clones were read by immunoSEQ multiplex PCR, and TCRdb kept only the in-frame ones, dropping some. The sample lists some 66,000 clones; 98% were seen once. The sample originates from a study of technical replicates of blood from a few donors. Losses at the gene ends were 2 bases for V and 4 bases for J; bases not matched to a gene: 5. The CDR3 is 15 residues long. Germline CDR1 GTSNPN, CDR2 SVGIG (reference sequence). This receptor was obtained from a human donor in good health. The gene calls are TRBV30 and TRBJ2-2, with TRBD2 matching 9 bases. The sample taken for sequencing was T cells isolated from PBMCs. DNA for the CDR3: TGTGCCTGGAGTTTTAGCGGGGGCCTCACCGGGGAGCTGTTTTTT. This translates into CAWSFSGGLTGELFF.